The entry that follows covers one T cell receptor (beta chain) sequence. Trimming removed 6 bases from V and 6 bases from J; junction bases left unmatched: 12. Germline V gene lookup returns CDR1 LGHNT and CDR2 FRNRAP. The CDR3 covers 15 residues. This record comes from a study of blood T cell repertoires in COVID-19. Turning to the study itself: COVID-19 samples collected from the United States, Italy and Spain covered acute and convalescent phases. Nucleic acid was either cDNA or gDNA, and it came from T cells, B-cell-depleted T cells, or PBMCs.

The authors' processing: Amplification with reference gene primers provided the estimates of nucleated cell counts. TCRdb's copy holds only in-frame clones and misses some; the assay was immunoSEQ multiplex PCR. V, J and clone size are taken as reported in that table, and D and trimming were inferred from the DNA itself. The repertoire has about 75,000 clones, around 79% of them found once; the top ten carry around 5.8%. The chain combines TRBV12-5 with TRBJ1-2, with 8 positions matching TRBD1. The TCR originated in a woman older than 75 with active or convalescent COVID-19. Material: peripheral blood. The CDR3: CASGPSRTGKNGYTF. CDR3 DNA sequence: TGTGCTAGTGGACCTTCTCGGACAGGGAAGAATGGCTACACCTTC.